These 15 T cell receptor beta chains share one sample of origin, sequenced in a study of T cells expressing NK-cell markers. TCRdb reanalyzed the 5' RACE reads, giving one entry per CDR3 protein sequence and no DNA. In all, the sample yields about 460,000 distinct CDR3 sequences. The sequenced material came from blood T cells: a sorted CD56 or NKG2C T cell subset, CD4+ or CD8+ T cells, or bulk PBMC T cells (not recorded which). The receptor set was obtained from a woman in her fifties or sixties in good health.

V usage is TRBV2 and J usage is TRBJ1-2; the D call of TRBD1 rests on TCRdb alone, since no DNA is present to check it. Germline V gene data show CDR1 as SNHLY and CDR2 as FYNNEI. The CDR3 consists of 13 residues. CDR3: CASRLTGFYGYTF.

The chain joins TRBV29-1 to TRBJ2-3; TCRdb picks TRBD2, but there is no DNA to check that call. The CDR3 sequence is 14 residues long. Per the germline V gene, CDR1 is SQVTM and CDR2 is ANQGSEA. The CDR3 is CSGKLAGALNTQYF.

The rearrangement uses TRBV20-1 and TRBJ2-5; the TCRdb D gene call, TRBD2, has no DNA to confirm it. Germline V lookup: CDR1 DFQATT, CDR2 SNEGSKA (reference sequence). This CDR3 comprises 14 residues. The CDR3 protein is CSARWTSGRQTQYF.

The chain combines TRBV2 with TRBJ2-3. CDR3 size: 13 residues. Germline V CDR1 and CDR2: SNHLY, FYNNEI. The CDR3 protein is CASSELVADTQYF.

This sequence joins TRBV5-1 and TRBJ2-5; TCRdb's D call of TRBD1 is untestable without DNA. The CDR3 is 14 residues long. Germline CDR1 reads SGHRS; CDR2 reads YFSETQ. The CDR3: CASSLMTGGETQYF.

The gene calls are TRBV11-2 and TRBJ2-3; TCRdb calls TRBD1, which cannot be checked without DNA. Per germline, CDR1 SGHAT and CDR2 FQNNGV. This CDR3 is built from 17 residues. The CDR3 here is CASSPRPKDYSTDTQYF. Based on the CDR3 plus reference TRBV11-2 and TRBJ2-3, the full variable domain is EAGVAQSPRYKIIEKRQSVAFWCNPISGHATLYWYQQILGQGPKLLIQFQNNGVVDDSQLPKDRFSAERLKGVDSTLKIQPAKLEDSAVYLCASSPRPKDYSTDTQYFGPGTRLTVL.

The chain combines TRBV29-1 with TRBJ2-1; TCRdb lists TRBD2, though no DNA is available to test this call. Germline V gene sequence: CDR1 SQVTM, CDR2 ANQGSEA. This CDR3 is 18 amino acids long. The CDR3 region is CSAESAFTSGSSYNEQFF.

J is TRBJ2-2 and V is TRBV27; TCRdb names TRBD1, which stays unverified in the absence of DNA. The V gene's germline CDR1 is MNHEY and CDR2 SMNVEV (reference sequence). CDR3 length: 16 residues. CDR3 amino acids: CASSSNRGPNTGELFF.

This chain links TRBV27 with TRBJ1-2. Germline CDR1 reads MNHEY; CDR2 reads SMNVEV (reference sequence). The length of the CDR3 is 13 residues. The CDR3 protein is CASSLSRRDAYTF.

The CDR3 here is CASSYRTDHYEQYF. This rearrangement joins TRBV6-2 or TRBV6-3 to TRBJ2-7. The CDR3 is 14 amino acids. Germline assignment: CDR1 MNHEY and CDR2 SVGEGT.

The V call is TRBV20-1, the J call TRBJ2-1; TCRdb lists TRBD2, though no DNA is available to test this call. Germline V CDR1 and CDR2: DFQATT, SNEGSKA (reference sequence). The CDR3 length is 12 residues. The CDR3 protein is CSARGGIFEQFF.

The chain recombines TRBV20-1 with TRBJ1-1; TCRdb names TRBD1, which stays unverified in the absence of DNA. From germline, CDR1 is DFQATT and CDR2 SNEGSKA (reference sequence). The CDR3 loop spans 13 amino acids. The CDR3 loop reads CSAKTGTNTEAFF.

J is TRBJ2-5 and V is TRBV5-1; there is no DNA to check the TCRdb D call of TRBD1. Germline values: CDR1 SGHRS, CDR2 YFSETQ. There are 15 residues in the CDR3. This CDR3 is CASSLGGTGGETQYF.

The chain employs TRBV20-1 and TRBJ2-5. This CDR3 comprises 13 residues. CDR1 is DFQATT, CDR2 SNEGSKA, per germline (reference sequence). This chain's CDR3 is CSARAYQSETQYF.

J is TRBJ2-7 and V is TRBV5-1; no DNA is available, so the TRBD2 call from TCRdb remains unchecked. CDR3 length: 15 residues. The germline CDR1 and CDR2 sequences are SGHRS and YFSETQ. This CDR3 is CASSLTTSTLGEQYF. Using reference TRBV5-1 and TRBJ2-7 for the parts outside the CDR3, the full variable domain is KAGVTQTPRYLIKTRGQQVTLSCSPISGHRSVSWYQQTPGQGLQFLFEYFSETQRNKGNFPGRFSGRQFSNSRSEMNVSTLELGDSALYLCASSLTTSTLGEQYFGPGTRLTVT.